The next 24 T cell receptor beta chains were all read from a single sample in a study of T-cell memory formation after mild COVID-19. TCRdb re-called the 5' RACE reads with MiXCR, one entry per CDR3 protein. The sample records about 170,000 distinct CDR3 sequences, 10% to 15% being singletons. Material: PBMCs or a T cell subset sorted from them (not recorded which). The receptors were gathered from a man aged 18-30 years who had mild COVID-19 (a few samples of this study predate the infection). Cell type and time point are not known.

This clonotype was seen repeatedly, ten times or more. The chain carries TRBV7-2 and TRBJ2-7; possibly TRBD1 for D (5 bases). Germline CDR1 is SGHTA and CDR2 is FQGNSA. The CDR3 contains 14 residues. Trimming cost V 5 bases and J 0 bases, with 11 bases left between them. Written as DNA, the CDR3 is TGTGCCAGCAGCGGGGCGGCAACCTCCTACGAGCAGTACTTC. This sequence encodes CASSGAATSYEQYF.

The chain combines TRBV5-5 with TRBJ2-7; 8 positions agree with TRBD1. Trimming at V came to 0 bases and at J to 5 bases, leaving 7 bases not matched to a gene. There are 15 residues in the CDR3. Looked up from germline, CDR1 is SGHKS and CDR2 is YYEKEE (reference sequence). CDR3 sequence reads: CASSLGTGTGHEQYV. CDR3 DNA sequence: TGTGCCAGCAGCTTGGGGACAGGGACCGGGCACGAGCAGTACGTC.

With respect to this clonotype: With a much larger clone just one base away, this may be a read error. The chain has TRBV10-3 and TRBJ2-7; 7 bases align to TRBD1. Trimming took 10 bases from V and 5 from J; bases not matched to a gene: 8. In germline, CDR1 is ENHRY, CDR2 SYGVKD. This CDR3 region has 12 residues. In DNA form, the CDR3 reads TGTGCCAACACCCAGAGGGGGCACGAGCAGTACTTC. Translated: CANTQRGHEQYF.

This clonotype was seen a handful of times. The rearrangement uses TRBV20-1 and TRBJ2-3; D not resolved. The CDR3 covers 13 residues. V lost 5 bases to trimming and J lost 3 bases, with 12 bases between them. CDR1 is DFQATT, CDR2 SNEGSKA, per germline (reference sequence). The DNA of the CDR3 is TGCAGTGCTGCTGGCACTGGGACAGATACGCAGTATTTT. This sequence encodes CSAAGTGTDTQYF.

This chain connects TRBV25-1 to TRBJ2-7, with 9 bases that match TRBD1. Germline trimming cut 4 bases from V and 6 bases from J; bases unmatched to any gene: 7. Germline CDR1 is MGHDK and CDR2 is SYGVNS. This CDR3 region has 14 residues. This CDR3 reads CASSVGTGRSEQYF. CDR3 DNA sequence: TGTGCCAGCAGTGTAGGGACAGGGCGGTCCGAGCAGTACTTC.

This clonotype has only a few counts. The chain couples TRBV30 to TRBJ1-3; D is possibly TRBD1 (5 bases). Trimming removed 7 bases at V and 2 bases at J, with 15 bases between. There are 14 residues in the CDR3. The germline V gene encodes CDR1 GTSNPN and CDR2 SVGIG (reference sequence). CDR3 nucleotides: TGTGCCTATGTCGCAGGGAACGCTGGAAACACCATATATTTT. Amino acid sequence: CAYVAGNAGNTIYF.

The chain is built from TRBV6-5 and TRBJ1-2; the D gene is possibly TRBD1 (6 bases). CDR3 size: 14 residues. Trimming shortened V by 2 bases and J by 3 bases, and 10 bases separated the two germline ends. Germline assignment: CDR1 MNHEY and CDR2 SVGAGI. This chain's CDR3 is CASSYARGDYGYTF. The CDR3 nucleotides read TGTGCCAGCAGTTACGCCAGGGGAGACTATGGCTACACCTTC.

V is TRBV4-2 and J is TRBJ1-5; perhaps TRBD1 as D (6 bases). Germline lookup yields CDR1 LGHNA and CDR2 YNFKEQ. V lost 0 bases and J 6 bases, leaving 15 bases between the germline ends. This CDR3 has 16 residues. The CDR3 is CASSQEGGVRGQPQHF. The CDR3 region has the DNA TGTGCCAGCAGCCAAGAAGGGGGGGTACGGGGTCAGCCCCAGCATTTT.

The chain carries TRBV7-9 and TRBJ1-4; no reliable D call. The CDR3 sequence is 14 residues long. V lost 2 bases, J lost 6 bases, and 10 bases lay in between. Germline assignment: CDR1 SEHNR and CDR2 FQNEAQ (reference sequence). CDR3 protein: CASSLRVSDEKLFF. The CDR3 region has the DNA TGTGCCAGCAGCTTAAGGGTGTCGGATGAAAAACTGTTTTTT.

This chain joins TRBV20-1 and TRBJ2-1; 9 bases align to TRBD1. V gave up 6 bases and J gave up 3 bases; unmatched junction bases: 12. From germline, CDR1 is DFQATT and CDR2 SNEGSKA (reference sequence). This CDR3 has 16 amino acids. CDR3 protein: CSARTTGGRGYNEQFF. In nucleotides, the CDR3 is TGCAGTGCGCGGACGACAGGGGGACGAGGCTACAATGAGCAGTTCTTC.

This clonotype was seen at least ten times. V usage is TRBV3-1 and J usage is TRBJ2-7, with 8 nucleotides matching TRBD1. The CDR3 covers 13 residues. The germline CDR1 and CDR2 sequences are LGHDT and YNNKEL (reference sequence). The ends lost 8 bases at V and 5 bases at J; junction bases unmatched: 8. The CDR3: CASSRGQGHEQYF. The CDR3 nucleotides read TGTGCCAGCTCGAGAGGACAGGGCCACGAGCAGTACTTC.

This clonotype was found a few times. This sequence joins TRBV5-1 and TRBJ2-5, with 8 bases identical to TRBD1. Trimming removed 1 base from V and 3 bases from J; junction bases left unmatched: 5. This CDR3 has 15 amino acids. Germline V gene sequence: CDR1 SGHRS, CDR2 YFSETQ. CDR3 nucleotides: TGCGCCAGCAGCTTGTCGCCAGGGGGCGAAGAGACCCAGTACTTC. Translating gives CASSLSPGGEETQYF.

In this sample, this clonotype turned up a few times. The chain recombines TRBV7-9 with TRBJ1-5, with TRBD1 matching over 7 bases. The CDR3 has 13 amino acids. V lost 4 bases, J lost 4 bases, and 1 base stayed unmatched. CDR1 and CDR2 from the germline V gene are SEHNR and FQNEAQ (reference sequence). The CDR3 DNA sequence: TGTGCCAGCAGCTCACAGGGGAATCAGCCCCAGCATTTT. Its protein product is CASSSQGNQPQHF.

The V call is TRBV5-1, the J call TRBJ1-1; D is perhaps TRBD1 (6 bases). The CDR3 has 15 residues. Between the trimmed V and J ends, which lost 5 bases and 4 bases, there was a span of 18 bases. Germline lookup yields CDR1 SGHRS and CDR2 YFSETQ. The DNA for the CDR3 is TGCGCCAGCAGTAACCCTCAGGGGTCGGGCACTGAAGCTTTCTTT. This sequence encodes CASSNPQGSGTEAFF.

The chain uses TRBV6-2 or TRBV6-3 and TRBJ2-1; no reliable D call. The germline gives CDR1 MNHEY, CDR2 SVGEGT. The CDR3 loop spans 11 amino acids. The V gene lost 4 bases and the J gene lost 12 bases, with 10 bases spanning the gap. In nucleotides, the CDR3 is TGTGCCAGCAGTTTCCCGGGTCCGCAGTTCTTC. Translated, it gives CASSFPGPQFF.

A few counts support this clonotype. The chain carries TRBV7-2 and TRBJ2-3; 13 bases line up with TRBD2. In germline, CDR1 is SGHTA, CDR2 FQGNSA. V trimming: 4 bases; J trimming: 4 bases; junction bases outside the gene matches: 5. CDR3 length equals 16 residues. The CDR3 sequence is CASSSRLAGGSDTQYF. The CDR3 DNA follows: TGTGCCAGCAGCTCCAGACTAGCGGGGGGTTCAGATACGCAGTATTTT. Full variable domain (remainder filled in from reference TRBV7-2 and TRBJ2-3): GAGVSQSPSNKVTEKGKDVELRCDPISGHTALYWYRQSLGQGLEFLIYFQGNSAPDKSGLPSDRFSAERTGGSVSTLTIQRTQQEDSAVYLCASSSRLAGGSDTQYFGPGTRLTVL.

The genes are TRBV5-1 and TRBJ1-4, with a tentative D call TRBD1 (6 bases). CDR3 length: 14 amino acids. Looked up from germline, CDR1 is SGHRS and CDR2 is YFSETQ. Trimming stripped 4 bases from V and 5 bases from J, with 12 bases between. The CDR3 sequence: CASSLDSQNEKLFF. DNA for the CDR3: TGCGCCAGCAGCCTGGACAGCCAGAATGAAAAACTGTTTTTT.

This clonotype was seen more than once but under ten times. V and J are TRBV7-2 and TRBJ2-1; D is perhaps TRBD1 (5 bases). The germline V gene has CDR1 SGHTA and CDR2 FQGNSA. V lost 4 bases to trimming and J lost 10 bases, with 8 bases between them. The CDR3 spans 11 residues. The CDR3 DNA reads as TGTGCCAGCAGCTCCCGGACAGAGCAGTTCTTC. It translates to CASSSRTEQFF.

CDR3 in amino acids: CASVQSSGANVLTF. In nucleotides, the CDR3 is TGTGCCAGCGTACAGAGCTCTGGGGCCAACGTCCTGACTTTC. This chain links TRBV7-2 with TRBJ2-6, with unresolved D. The ends were cut back, 8 bases at V and 0 bases at J, with 8 bases in the middle. This CDR3 is 14 amino acids long. CDR1 SGHTA and CDR2 FQGNSA come from the germline V gene.

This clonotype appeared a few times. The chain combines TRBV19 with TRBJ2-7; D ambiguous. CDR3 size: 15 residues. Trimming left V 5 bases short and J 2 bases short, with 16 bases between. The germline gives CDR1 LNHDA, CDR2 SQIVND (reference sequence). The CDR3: CASSRDGAQTYEQYF. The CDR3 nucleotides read TGTGCCAGTAGTCGAGACGGAGCGCAAACCTACGAGCAGTACTTC.

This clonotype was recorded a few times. CDR3 DNA: TGTGCCAGCAGCTTAGTGTCAGCGAAATACGAGCAGTACGTC. This sequence encodes CASSLVSAKYEQYV. J is TRBJ2-7 and V is TRBV7-6, with D unclear. This CDR3 region has 14 residues. Germline V gene sequence: CDR1 SGHVS, CDR2 FNYEAQ. The V gene lost 1 base and the J gene lost 4 bases, with 11 bases spanning the gap.

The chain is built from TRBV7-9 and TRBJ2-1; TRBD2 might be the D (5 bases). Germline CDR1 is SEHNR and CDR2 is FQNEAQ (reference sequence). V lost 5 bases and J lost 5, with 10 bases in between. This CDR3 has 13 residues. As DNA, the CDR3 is TGTGCCAGCAGCGAACTAGGAAACAATGAGCAGTTCTTC. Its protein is CASSELGNNEQFF.

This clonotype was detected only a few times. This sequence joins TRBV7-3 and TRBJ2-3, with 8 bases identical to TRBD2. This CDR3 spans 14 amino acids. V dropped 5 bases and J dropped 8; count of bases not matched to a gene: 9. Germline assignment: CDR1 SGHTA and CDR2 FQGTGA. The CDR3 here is CASSAGGGRGTQYF. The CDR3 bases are TGTGCCAGCAGCGCCGGGGGGGGCCGGGGTACGCAGTATTTT.

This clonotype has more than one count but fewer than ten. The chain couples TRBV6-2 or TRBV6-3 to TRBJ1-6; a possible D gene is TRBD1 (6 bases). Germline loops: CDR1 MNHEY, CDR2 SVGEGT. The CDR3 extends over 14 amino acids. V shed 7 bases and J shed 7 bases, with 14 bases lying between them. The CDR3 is CASKTGGQNSPLHF. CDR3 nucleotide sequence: TGTGCCAGCAAGACAGGTGGGCAAAATTCACCCCTCCACTTT.